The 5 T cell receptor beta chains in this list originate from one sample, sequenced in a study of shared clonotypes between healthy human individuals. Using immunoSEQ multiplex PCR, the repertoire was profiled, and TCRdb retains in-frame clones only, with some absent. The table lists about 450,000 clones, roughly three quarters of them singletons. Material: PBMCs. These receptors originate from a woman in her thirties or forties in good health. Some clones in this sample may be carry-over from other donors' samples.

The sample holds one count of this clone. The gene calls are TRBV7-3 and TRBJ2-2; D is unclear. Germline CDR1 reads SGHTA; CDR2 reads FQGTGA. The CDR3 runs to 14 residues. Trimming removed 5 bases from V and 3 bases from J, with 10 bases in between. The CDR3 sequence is CASSTARDTGELFF. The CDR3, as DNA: TGTGCCAGCAGCACCGCCCGGGACACCGGGGAGCTGTTTTTT.

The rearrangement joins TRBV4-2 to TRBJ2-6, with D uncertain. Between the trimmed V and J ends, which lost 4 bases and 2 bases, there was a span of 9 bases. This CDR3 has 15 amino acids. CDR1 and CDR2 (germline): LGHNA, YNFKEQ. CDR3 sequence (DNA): TGTGCCAGCAGCCTAAATTCGGCTGGGGCCAACGTCCTGACTTTC. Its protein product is CASSLNSAGANVLTF.

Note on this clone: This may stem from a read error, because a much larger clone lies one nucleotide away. CDR3 sequence: CASSLSSGELFF. The CDR3 nucleotides read TGTGCCAGCAGCTTAAGTTCCGGGGAGCTGTTTTTT. This sequence joins TRBV7-2 and TRBJ2-2, with D hard to call. This CDR3 comprises 12 residues. In germline, CDR1 is SGHTA, CDR2 FQGNSA. V dropped 2 bases and J dropped 6 bases, with 4 bases sitting between them.

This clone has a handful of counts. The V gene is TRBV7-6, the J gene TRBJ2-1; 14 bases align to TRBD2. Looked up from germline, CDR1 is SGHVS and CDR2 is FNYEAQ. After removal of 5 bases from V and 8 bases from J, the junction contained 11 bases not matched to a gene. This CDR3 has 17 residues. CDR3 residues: CASSRGTSGSLLDEQFF. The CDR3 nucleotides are TGTGCCAGCAGCCGCGGGACTAGCGGGAGTCTCTTGGATGAGCAGTTCTTC.

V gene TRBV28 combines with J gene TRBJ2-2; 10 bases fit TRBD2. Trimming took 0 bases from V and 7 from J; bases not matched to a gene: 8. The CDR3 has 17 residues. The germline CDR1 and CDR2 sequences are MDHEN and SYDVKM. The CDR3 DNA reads TGTGCCAGCAGTTTATGGGCTAGCGGGAGTTCATACGGGGAGCTGTTTTTT. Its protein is CASSLWASGSSYGELFF.